This T cell receptor beta chain derives from a study of CXCR3-negative and CXCR3-positive naive CD8 T cells. The study, taken as a whole, reports: TRBV-TRBJ usage was alike in naive CXCR3-negative and CXCR3-positive cells but differed in memory cells. Both naive subsets had comparably high diversity; memory CD8+ cells much lower.

The CDR3 is 13 amino acids. Germline CDR1 is MGHRA and CDR2 is YSYEKL. Details on this clonotype: What it binds is not known.

5' RACE that incorporated UMI labels was used to prepare the TRB cDNA libraries. TCRdb reprocessed the 5' RACE reads; each CDR3 protein has one entry and no DNA is given. In total, the table holds approximately 83,000 distinct CDR3 sequences. The sequence was collected from a human donor in good health. Some clones in this sample may be carry-over from other donors' samples. This chain links TRBV4-1 with TRBJ2-1. Specimen: naive CXCR3- CD8+ T cells from blood. As to subset: CD45RO-CCR7+CD27+CD95- naive CD8+ T cells lacking CXCR3 (TNR3-). The CDR3 protein is CASSQVKYNEQFF.